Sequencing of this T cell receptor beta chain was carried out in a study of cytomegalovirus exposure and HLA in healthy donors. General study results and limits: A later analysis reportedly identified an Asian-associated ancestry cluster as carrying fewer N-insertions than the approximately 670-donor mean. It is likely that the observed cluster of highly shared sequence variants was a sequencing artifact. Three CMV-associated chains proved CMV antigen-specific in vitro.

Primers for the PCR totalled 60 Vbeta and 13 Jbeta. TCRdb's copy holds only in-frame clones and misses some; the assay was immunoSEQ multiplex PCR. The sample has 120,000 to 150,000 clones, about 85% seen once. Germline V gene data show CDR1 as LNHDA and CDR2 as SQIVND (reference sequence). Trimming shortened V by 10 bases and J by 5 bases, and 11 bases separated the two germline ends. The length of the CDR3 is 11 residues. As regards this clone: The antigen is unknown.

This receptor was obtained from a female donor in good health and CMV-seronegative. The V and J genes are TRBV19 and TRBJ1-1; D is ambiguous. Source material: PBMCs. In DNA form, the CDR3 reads TGTGCCACCCACCCGGGGACTGAAGCTTTCTTT. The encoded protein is CATHPGTEAFF. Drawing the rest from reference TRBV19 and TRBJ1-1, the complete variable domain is DGGITQSPKYLFRKEGQNVTLSCEQNLNHDAMYWYRQDPGQGLRLIYYSQIVNDFQKGDIAEGYSVSREKKESFPLTVTSAQKNPTAFYLCATHPGTEAFFGQGTRLTVV.